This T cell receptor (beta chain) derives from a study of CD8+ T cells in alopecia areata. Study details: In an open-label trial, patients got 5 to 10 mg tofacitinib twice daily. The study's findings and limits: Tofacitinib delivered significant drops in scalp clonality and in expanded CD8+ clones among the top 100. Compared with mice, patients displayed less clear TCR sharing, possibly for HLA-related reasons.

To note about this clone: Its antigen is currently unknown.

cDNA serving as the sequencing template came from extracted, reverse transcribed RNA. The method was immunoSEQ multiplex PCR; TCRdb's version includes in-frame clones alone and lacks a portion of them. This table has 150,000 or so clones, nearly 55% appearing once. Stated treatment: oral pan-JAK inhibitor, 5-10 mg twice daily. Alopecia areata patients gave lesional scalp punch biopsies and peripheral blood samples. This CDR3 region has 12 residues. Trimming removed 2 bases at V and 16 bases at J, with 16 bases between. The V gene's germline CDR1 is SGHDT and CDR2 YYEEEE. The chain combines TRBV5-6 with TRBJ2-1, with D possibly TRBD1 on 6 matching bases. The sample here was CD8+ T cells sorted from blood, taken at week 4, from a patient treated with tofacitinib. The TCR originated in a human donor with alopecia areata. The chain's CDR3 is CASSFQGIGAFF. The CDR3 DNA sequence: TGTGCCAGCAGCTTCCAGGGGATAGGGGCATTCTTC.